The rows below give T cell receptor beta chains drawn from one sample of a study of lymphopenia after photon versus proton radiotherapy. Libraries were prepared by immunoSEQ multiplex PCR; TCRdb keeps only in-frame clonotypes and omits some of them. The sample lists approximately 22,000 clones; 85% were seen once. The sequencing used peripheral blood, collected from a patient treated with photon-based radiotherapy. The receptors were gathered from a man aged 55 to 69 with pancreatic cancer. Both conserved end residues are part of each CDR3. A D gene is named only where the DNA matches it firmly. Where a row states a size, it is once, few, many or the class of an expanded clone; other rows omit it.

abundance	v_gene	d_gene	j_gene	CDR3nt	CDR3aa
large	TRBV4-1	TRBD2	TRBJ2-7	TGCGCCAGCAGCTCTACGTGGGGGGGAGGGGTAAACGAGCAGTACTTC	CASSSTWGGGVNEQYF
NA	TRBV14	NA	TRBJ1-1	TGTGCCAGCAGCCACGATCGAATCACTGAAGCTTTCTTT	CASSHDRITEAFF
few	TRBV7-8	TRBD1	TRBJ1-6	TGTGCCAGCAGCGGGGACAGAAGCAATTCACCCCTCCACTTT	CASSGDRSNSPLHF
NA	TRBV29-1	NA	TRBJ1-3	TGCAGCGTACGGGGCCCCGGCGGAAACACCATATATTTT	CSVRGPGGNTIYF
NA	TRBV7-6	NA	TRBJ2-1	TGTGCCAGCAGCTTAGCGGTAGGAGGCTCCTACAATGAGCAGTTCTTC	CASSLAVGGSYNEQFF
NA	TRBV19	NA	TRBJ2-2	TGTGCCAGTAGCAATCCTTGGGAGCTGTTTTTT	CASSNPWELFF
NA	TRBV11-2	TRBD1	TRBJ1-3	TGTGCCAGCAGCTTAGAGGGGGAGCGGAGGGGGCGAAACACCATATATTTT	CASSLEGERRGRNTIYF
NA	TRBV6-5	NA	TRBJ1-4	TGTGCCAGCAGTTACTCTGGACAGATTAATGAAAAACTGTTTTTT	CASSYSGQINEKLFF
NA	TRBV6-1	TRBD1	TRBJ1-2	TGTGCCAGCGGGACAGGGTGGAATGGCTACACCTTC	CASGTGWNGYTF
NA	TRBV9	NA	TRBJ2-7	TGTGCCAGCAGCGTAGTAGCAGGCTACGAGCAGTACTTC	CASSVVAGYEQYF
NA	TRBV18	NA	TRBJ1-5	TGTGCCAGCTCCGCCCAAGCGGGGGCGACAGGAAATCAGCCCCAGCATTTT	CASSAQAGATGNQPQHF
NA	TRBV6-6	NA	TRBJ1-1	TGTGCCAGCAGTTACGGTATTAGGGGCGAAGCTTTCTTT	CASSYGIRGEAFF
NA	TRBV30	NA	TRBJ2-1	TGTGCTCTGGACCGGACCTCCTACAATGAGCAGTTCTTC	CALDRTSYNEQFF
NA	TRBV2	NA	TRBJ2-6	TGTGCCAGCAGTGAAGTTCTGGCCGGGGCCAACGTCCTGACTTTC	CASSEVLAGANVLTF
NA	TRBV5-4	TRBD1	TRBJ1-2	TGTGCCAGCAGCTTGCCGGGACAGGGGGCTAACTATGGCTACACCTTC	CASSLPGQGANYGYTF
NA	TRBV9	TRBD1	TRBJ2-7	TGTGCCAGCAGCGTAGGTCTAGGGCAGGGGGCCATGCAGTACTTC	CASSVGLGQGAMQYF
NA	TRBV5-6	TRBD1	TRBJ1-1	TGTGCCAGCAGGTACAGGGGGAACACTGAAGCTTTCTTT	CASRYRGNTEAFF
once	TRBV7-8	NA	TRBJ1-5	TGTGCCAGCAGCTTAGGATCGGTCTCTCTGGAGCAGCCCCAGCATTTT	CASSLGSVSLEQPQHF
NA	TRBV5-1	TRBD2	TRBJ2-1	TGCGCCAGCACTTTTAGCGGGGTGTACAATGAGCAGTTCTTC	CASTFSGVYNEQFF
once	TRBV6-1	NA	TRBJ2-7	TGTGCCAGCCGGAGTTGGGGGAACAGGAAGTACGAGCAGTACTTC	CASRSWGNRKYEQYF
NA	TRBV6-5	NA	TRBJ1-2	TGTGCCAGCAGTTCTCAGGGACTGTCTCCCGGCTACACCTTC	CASSSQGLSPGYTF
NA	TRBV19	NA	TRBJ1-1	TGTGCCAGTAGTATCATGGGGGGCACTGAAGCTTTCTTT	CASSIMGGTEAFF
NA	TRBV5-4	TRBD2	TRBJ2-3	TGTGCCAGCAGCTCGGGACTACCCACAGATACGCAGTATTTT	CASSSGLPTDTQYF
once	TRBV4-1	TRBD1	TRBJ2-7	TGCGCCAGCAGCCAAGGTGTCCAGGGGGCCCGGGACGAGCAGTACTTC	CASSQGVQGARDEQYF
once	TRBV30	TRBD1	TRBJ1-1	TGTGCCTGGAGTGCGGACAGGTTAAACACTGAAGCTTTCTTT	CAWSADRLNTEAFF
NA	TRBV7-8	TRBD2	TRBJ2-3	TGTGCCAGCAGCTTAGTTAGCGGGGGGGCAGATACGCAGTATTTT	CASSLVSGGADTQYF
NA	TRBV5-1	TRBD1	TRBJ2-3	TGCGCCAGCACCTCGGACAGGGGGAACACAGATACGCAGTATTTT	CASTSDRGNTDTQYF
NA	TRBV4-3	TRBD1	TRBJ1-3	TGCGCCAGCAGCCAAGAAGGGACAGGTCCTGGAAACACCATATATTTT	CASSQEGTGPGNTIYF
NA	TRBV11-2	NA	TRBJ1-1	TGTGCCAGCAGCCAAAGGGTCATGAACACTGAAGCTTTCTTT	CASSQRVMNTEAFF
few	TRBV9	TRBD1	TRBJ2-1	TGTGCCAGCAGCCAATCGACAGGGGAGATCGATGAGCAGTTCTTC	CASSQSTGEIDEQFF
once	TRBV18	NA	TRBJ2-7	TGTGCCAGCTCAACACAGTCTTACGAGCAGTACTTC	CASSTQSYEQYF
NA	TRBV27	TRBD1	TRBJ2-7	TGTGCCAGCAGTTACGGTCTAACAGGGGGTAGCGACGAGCAGTACTTC	CASSYGLTGGSDEQYF
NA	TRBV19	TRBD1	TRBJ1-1	TGTGCCAGTAGTTTGGACAGGGTGGTTCCTGAAGCTTTCTTT	CASSLDRVVPEAFF
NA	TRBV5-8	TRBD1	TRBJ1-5	TGTGCCAGCAGCTCCGGGACAGGGGAGGGTCAGCCCCAGCATTTT	CASSSGTGEGQPQHF
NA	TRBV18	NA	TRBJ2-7	TGTGCCAGCTCACCTAACCGGGGAAGGTTGAGCGAGCAGTACTTC	CASSPNRGRLSEQYF
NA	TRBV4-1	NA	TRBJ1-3	TGCGCCAGCAGCCAAGAAACAGTTTACTCTGGAAACACCATATATTTT	CASSQETVYSGNTIYF
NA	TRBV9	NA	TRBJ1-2	TGTGCCAGCAGTAAGACCGCTCGAGGTGGCTACACCTTC	CASSKTARGGYTF
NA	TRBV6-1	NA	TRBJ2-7	TGTGCCAGCACCAGGGTGGAATACGAGCAGTACTTC	CASTRVEYEQYF
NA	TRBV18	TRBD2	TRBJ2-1	TGTGCCAGCTCACCTGAAGCGGGGGGTCTCAATGAGCAGTTCTTC	CASSPEAGGLNEQFF
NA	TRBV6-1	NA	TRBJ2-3	TGTGCCAGCATGAGAGCGGACACAGATACGCAGTATTTT	CASMRADTDTQYF
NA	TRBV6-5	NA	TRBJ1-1	TGTGCCAGCAGTTACGACAGCCGGAACACTGAAGCTTTCTTT	CASSYDSRNTEAFF
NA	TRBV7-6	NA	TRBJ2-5	TGTGCCAGCAGCACTCTGGGCCTGCAAGAGACCCAGTACTTC	CASSTLGLQETQYF